These T cell receptor beta chains were read from a single sample in a study of blood T cell repertoires in COVID-19. Sequencing used immunoSEQ multiplex PCR; TCRdb keeps in-frame clones, though not all of them. The repertoire has about 200,000 clones, 82% of them found once; the top ten carry around 8%. The specimen was peripheral blood. The receptors come from a woman over 75 with COVID-19, enrolled during active disease. Both conserved end residues are trimmed from each CDR3.

TRBJ2-5 | TRBV7-3 | ASSLNPRETQY
TRBJ2-7 | TRBV7-8 | ASSSKSTGRYEQY
TRBJ2-7 | TRBV20-1 | SASSSGFAYEQY
TRBJ2-1 | TRBV5-1 | ASSASGFSSYNEQF
TRBJ1-1 | TRBV12-3/TRBV12-4 | ASSLARLSEAF
TRBJ2-7 | TRBV11-2 | ASRLRSTYEQY
TRBJ2-7 | TRBV7-2 | ASSLGRAYEQY
TRBJ2-1 | TRBV19 | ASRIAGAMYNEQF
TRBJ1-1 | TRBV30 | AWSVQGAFNTEAF
TRBJ2-7 | TRBV30 | AWTVDRDYEQY
TRBJ1-4 | TRBV6-5 | ASSLGTGRKLF
TRBJ1-2 | TRBV5-1 | ASSSIDSYGYT
TRBJ2-1 | TRBV3-1/TRBV3-2 | ASSQGRGHHNEQF
TRBJ1-1 | TRBV28 | ASSSGGKNTEAF
TRBJ1-1 | TRBV11-2 | ASSLDRGAEAF
TRBJ2-3 | TRBV29-1 | SGPMRERPDTQY
TRBJ1-5 | TRBV28 | ASSSLDRGGNQPQH
TRBJ2-7 | TRBV6-5 | ASSYSRTAAYEQY
TRBJ2-5 | TRBV28 | ASSLGGLGKETQY
TRBJ2-3 | TRBV2 | ASSATSGGTDTQY
TRBJ1-1 | TRBV7-2 | ASSSSRGGTEAF
TRBJ1-5 | TRBV4-1 | ASSQGDRSQPQH
TRBJ1-2 | TRBV18 | ASSPDRGNGYT
TRBJ2-1 | TRBV11-3 | ASSLGASVGNEQF
TRBJ1-4 | TRBV5-1 | ASSGTANEKLF
TRBJ1-1 | TRBV18 | ASSPRDSLNTEAF
TRBJ2-7 | TRBV24-1 | ATSGHGQGGYEQY
TRBJ1-5 | TRBV4-1 | ASSQELAGDQPQH
TRBJ2-7 | TRBV30 | AWSLQVAYEQY
TRBJ1-5 | TRBV12-3/TRBV12-4 | ASSYNSGPQH
TRBJ2-7 | TRBV6-6 | ASSRPRQGAVNEQY